Shown below are 17 T cell receptor beta chains from a single sample sequenced in a study of control samples from healthy donors and cancer patients. The assay was immunoSEQ multiplex PCR, and TCRdb's table has in-frame clones only and misses some. Here the sample spans more than 85,000 clones, 85% to 90% being singletons. Input material: PBMCs. These receptors were obtained from an older woman with lung cancer.

The chain combines TRBV9 with TRBJ1-2; D perhaps matches TRBD1 (5 bases). CDR1 and CDR2 from the germline V gene are SGDLS and YYNGEE. CDR3 length: 15 residues. V gave up 4 bases and J gave up 6 bases, with 19 bases separating them. The CDR3, as DNA: TGTGCCAGCAGCCCCTGGGGGGGGGACGGCAATGGCTACACCTTC. Translation gives CASSPWGGDGNGYTF.

The chain has TRBV4-3 and TRBJ1-2; D is unclear. The germline V gene encodes CDR1 LGHNA and CDR2 YSLEER. V shed 1 base and J shed 7 bases, with 10 bases lying between them. The CDR3 loop spans 13 amino acids. The CDR3 region has the DNA TGCGCCAGCAGCCAAGGGCAAGGTGGTGGCTACACCTTC. Translated: CASSQGQGGGYTF.

V is TRBV3-1 (or the pseudogene TRBV3-2) and J is TRBJ1-2; D gene ambiguous. CDR3 size: 14 residues. V shed 0 bases and J shed 0 bases, with 5 bases lying between them. Per germline, CDR1 LGHDT and CDR2 YNNKEL (reference sequence). This CDR3 reads CASSQDIANYGYTF. CDR3 nucleotides: TGTGCCAGCAGCCAAGACATTGCTAACTATGGCTACACCTTC.

The chain combines TRBV12-5 with TRBJ2-1; D gene unclear. Germline V gene data show CDR1 as LGHNT and CDR2 as FRNRAP. The CDR3 loop spans 15 amino acids. Trimming took 1 base from V and 4 from J, leaving 11 bases between them. The CDR3, as DNA: TGTGCTAGTGGTTTGGGCAGAATCTCATACAATGAGCAGTTCTTC. Its translation: CASGLGRISYNEQFF.

The chain carries TRBV9 and TRBJ2-2; 7 nucleotides match TRBD2. Trimming at V came to 3 bases and at J to 4 bases, leaving 12 bases not matched to a gene. Germline V gene lookup returns CDR1 SGDLS and CDR2 YYNGEE. The CDR3 consists of 17 residues. For the CDR3, the DNA is TGTGCCAGCAGCGCCGATTCCCCGGGAGGCATCACCGGGGAGCTGTTTTTT. Its translation: CASSADSPGGITGELFF.

This clone was observed a single time. This chain uses TRBV27 with TRBJ1-1; 10 bases fit TRBD1. J was trimmed by 2 bases and V by 6 bases; bases with no gene match: 0. The CDR3 covers 13 residues. CDR1 is MNHEY and CDR2 is SMNVEV in the germline V gene (reference sequence). CDR3 coding DNA: TGTGCCAGCAGGACAGGGGGCAACACTGAAGCTTTCTTT. Protein product: CASRTGGNTEAFF.

The chain is built from TRBV6-1 and TRBJ2-1; TRBD1 is a possible D gene (7 bases). Germline CDR1 MNHNS, CDR2 SASEGT. The CDR3 runs 15 residues. V was cut by 2 bases and J by 5 bases, with 13 bases left in between. CDR3 protein: CASSERRGLDNEQFF. The CDR3 DNA is TGTGCCAGCAGTGAAAGGAGGGGGCTAGACAATGAGCAGTTCTTC.

On this clone: This same CDR3 is encoded by further DNA sequences in the sample. V and J are TRBV5-1 and TRBJ2-7; no definite D call. Germline V CDR1 and CDR2: SGHRS, YFSETQ. V lost 4 bases, J lost 0 bases, and 5 bases lay in between. The CDR3 has 12 residues. For the CDR3, the DNA is TGCGCCAGCAGCCTTAGCTCCTACGAGCAGTACTTC. Translating gives CASSLSSYEQYF.

The chain combines TRBV18 with TRBJ2-3; D may match TRBD1 or TRBD2 (5 bases each). This CDR3 has 13 amino acids. Germline V lookup: CDR1 KGHSH, CDR2 LQKENI. V shed 9 bases and J shed 2 bases, with 12 bases lying between them. CDR3 protein: CASAWGNTDTQYF. The CDR3 nucleotides are TGTGCCAGTGCTTGGGGGAACACAGATACGCAGTATTTT. The complete variable domain, with remaining parts taken from reference TRBV18 and TRBJ2-3, reads NAGVMQNPRHLVRRRGQEARLRCSPMKGHSHVYWYRQLPEEGLKFMVYLQKENIIDESGMPKERFSAEFPKEGPSILRIQQVVRGDSAAYFCASAWGNTDTQYFGPGTRLTVL.

The chain uses TRBV28 and TRBJ1-5, with 7 nucleotides matching TRBD1. V gave up 4 bases and J gave up 6 bases; unmatched junction bases: 12. The CDR3 length is 16 residues. Germline CDR1 and CDR2: MDHEN and SYDVKM. The CDR3 region is CASSWGGTVLSQPQHF. The CDR3 DNA is TGTGCCAGCAGTTGGGGCGGGACAGTTCTGTCTCAGCCCCAGCATTTT. The full variable domain, its missing parts supplied by reference TRBV28 and TRBJ1-5, is DVKVTQSSRYLVKRTGEKVFLECVQDMDHENMFWYRQDPGLGLRLIYFSYDVKMKEKGDIPEGYSVSREKKERFSLILESASTNQTSMYLCASSWGGTVLSQPQHFGDGTRLSIL.

V usage is TRBV7-3 and J usage is TRBJ1-3; the D is unclear. V lost 11 bases to trimming and J lost 1 base, with 12 bases between them. Germline assignment: CDR1 SGHTA and CDR2 FQGTGA. The CDR3 runs to 13 residues. CDR3 DNA sequence: TGTGCCGGATTTTACGGGTCTGGAAACACCATATATTTT. Translating gives CAGFYGSGNTIYF.

The chain uses TRBV27 and TRBJ1-2; D uncertain. This CDR3 has 15 amino acids. CDR1 is MNHEY, CDR2 SMNVEV, per germline (reference sequence). Trimming took 0 bases from V and 4 from J, leaving 12 bases between them. CDR3 region: CASSLSGGGSYGYTF. The CDR3 bases are TGTGCCAGCAGTTTATCGGGCGGTGGCAGCTATGGCTACACCTTC.

CDR3 coding DNA: TGTGCCAGTAGTATGCAGGGAAGCAATCAGCCCCAGCATTTT. Encoded protein: CASSMQGSNQPQHF. This sequence joins TRBV19 and TRBJ1-5, with TRBD1 as a possible D gene (5 bases). The CDR3 runs to 14 residues. The germline V and J ends were trimmed by 3 bases and 1 base, with 7 bases remaining between them. Germline loops: CDR1 LNHDA, CDR2 SQIVND (reference sequence).

The rearrangement uses TRBV6-5 and TRBJ2-3; D remains ambiguous. The CDR3 runs 13 residues. The V end was cut by 6 bases, the J end by 6 bases, with 13 bases between. Germline V lookup: CDR1 MNHEY, CDR2 SVGAGI. In nucleotides, the CDR3 is TGTGCCAGCAGCCCCCAGTCGGCGGATACGCAGTATTTT. This gives the protein CASSPQSADTQYF.

The V gene is TRBV5-1, the J gene TRBJ2-7; D may be TRBD1 or TRBD2 (6 bases each). Trimming took off 5 bases at V and 2 bases at J, with 20 bases between the two ends. The CDR3 runs 16 residues. Looked up from germline, CDR1 is SGHRS and CDR2 is YFSETQ. The CDR3 sequence: CASSVAGLQGAYEQYF. The CDR3 nucleotides are TGCGCCAGCAGTGTGGCGGGGTTACAGGGAGCCTACGAGCAGTACTTC.

V and J are TRBV27 and TRBJ1-2, with TRBD1 identical over 8 bases. Germline trimming cut 8 bases from V and 1 base from J; bases unmatched to any gene: 9. CDR3 length: 15 residues. Germline-derived CDR1 and CDR2 are MNHEY and SMNVEV (reference sequence). The CDR3 DNA follows: TGTGCCAGCTCCGTCGGACAGGGTTTTAACTATGGCTACACCTTC. It is translated as CASSVGQGFNYGYTF.

V gene TRBV9 combines with J gene TRBJ1-1; TRBD1 might be the D (5 bases). The V end lost 0 bases, the J end lost 3 bases, and 15 bases lay between the germline ends. This CDR3 is built from 16 residues. Germline V gives CDR1 SGDLS, CDR2 YYNGEE. CDR3 loop: CASSVAAGLKHTEAFF. The CDR3 DNA sequence: TGTGCCAGCAGCGTAGCGGCAGGGCTGAAGCACACTGAAGCTTTCTTT.